These T cell receptor beta chains were read from a single sample in a study of OX40 agonist ivuxolimab in advanced cancers. TCRdb's copy holds only in-frame clones and misses some; the assay was immunoSEQ multiplex PCR. The repertoire holds about 100,000 clones, over 75% seen once, with 0.15% to 0.2% in the top ten. The specimen was CD4+ or CD8+ T cells sorted from blood, collected in a trial of the OX40 agonist ivuxolimab. The source is an adult with an advanced solid tumor such as melanoma, head and neck, liver or kidney cancer. CDR3s include the opening cysteine and the closing phenylalanine or tryptophan. Each record gives: J gene, clone size, D gene, V gene, CDR3 DNA, CDR3 protein. A D gene is named only where the DNA matches it firmly. Not all rows give a size; the values are once, few, many and, for expanded clones, a class.

j_call: TRBJ2-7
clone_size: -
d_call: TRBD1
v_call: TRBV11-2
cdr3_nt: TGTGCCAGCAGCCTGGGACAGGGGCGAACCTACGAGCAGTACTTC
cdr3_aa: CASSLGQGRTYEQYF

j_call: TRBJ2-1
clone_size: -
d_call: -
v_call: TRBV19
cdr3_nt: TGTGCCAGTAGTATAGGGGGTCCGGGAGTTAATGAGCAGTTCTTC
cdr3_aa: CASSIGGPGVNEQFF

j_call: TRBJ1-3
clone_size: few
d_call: -
v_call: TRBV10-3
cdr3_nt: TGTGCCATCGTAGGGGGAGGAAACACCATATATTTT
cdr3_aa: CAIVGGGNTIYF

j_call: TRBJ2-3
clone_size: -
d_call: -
v_call: TRBV7-9
cdr3_nt: TGTGCCAGCACCCCGGGGGATACGCAGTATTTT
cdr3_aa: CASTPGDTQYF

j_call: TRBJ2-7
clone_size: -
d_call: -
v_call: TRBV5-1
cdr3_nt: TGCGCCAGCAGCTTGGGTCTTGAGGGCAGGGTATACTCCTACGAGCAGTACTTC
cdr3_aa: CASSLGLEGRVYSYEQYF

j_call: TRBJ2-3
clone_size: -
d_call: -
v_call: TRBV9
cdr3_nt: TGTGCCAGCAGCGTAGGGCGGCAAGCAACCACAGATACGCAGTATTTT
cdr3_aa: CASSVGRQATTDTQYF

j_call: TRBJ2-3
clone_size: -
d_call: -
v_call: TRBV5-1
cdr3_nt: TGCGCCAGCAGCCGAACCACTAGCACAGATACGCAGTATTTT
cdr3_aa: CASSRTTSTDTQYF

j_call: TRBJ2-6
clone_size: -
d_call: TRBD2
v_call: TRBV7-8
cdr3_nt: TGTGCCAGCCGTTTATGGGCGGGAGTAGTGTCTGGGGCCAACGTCCTGACTTTC
cdr3_aa: CASRLWAGVVSGANVLTF

j_call: TRBJ1-1
clone_size: few
d_call: -
v_call: TRBV7-2
cdr3_nt: TGTGCCAGCAGGCTGAACACTGAAGCTTTCTTT
cdr3_aa: CASRLNTEAFF

j_call: TRBJ1-5
clone_size: -
d_call: -
v_call: TRBV19
cdr3_nt: TGTGCCAGTAGTATACCGGGACCAAGAAGACAAGTTCGTCAGCCCCAGCATTTT
cdr3_aa: CASSIPGPRRQVRQPQHF

j_call: TRBJ2-2
clone_size: -
d_call: TRBD1
v_call: TRBV5-1
cdr3_nt: TGCGCCAGCAGCCTAGACAGGGCGGGCACCGGGGAGCTGTTTTTT
cdr3_aa: CASSLDRAGTGELFF

j_call: TRBJ2-2
clone_size: -
d_call: TRBD1
v_call: TRBV30
cdr3_nt: TGTGCCTGGAGTGTATACAGGGGGAAGCTGTTTTTT
cdr3_aa: CAWSVYRGKLFF

j_call: TRBJ1-2
clone_size: -
d_call: -
v_call: TRBV30
cdr3_nt: TGTGCCTGGAGTGTAGTCCCCGGGAATGGCTACACCTTC
cdr3_aa: CAWSVVPGNGYTF

j_call: TRBJ1-2
clone_size: -
d_call: -
v_call: TRBV29-1
cdr3_nt: TGCAGCGTTGAAAGGGGGGCGGAGGACTATGGCTACACCTTC
cdr3_aa: CSVERGAEDYGYTF

j_call: TRBJ2-7
clone_size: -
d_call: -
v_call: TRBV5-1
cdr3_nt: TGCGCCAGCAGCAGGACGACACAATCTACCTACGAGCAGTACTTC
cdr3_aa: CASSRTTQSTYEQYF

j_call: TRBJ1-4
clone_size: -
d_call: -
v_call: TRBV4-1
cdr3_nt: TGCGCCAGCAGCCAAGAAGGGGGGTGGGATGAAAAACTGTTTTTT
cdr3_aa: CASSQEGGWDEKLFF

j_call: TRBJ2-4
clone_size: once
d_call: TRBD2
v_call: TRBV7-9
cdr3_nt: TGTGCCAGCAGCTTAATTGGAGCGGGAGGACATAAAGCCAAAAACATTCAGTACTTC
cdr3_aa: CASSLIGAGGHKAKNIQYF